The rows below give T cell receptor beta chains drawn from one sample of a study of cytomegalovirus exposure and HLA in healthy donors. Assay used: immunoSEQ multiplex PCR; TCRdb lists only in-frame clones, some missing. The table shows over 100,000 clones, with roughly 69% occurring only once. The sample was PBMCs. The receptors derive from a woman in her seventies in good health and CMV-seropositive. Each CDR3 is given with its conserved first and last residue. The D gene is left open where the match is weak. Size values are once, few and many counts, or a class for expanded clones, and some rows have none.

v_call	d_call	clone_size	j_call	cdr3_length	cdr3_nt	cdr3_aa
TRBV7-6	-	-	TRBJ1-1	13	TGTGCCAGCAGCTTAGGGCGGTACACTGAAGCTTTCTTT	CASSLGRYTEAFF
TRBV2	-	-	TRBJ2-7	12	TGTGCCAGCAGTGATAGGAGCTACGAGCAGTACTTC	CASSDRSYEQYF
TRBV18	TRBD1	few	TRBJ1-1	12	TGTGCCAGCTCACTCGAGGCAGGGGGAGCTTTCTTT	CASSLEAGGAFF
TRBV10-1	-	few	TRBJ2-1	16	TGCGCCAGCAGTGAGTCGAACGGGGGTATCTACAATGAGCAGTTCTTC	CASSESNGGIYNEQFF
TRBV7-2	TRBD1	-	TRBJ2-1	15	TGTGCCAGCAGCCTGGGACAGGGATTCTACAATGAGCAGTTCTTC	CASSLGQGFYNEQFF
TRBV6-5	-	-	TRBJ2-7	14	TGTGCCAGCAGGACGGCGGCAGGGGCATACGAGCAGTACTTC	CASRTAAGAYEQYF
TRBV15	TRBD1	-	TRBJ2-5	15	TGTGCCACCAGCAGGACAGGGAACCTAAAAGAGACCCAGTACTTC	CATSRTGNLKETQYF
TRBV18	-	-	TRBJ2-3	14	TGTGCCAGCTCGCCACAAACAGGGACAGATACGCAGTATTTT	CASSPQTGTDTQYF
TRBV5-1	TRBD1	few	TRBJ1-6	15	TGCGCCAGCAGCTTGTTACAGGGGAATAATTCACCCCTCCACTTT	CASSLLQGNNSPLHF
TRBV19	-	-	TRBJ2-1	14	TGTGCCAGTAGTATGTCAGGATCCTACAATGAGCAGTTCTTC	CASSMSGSYNEQFF
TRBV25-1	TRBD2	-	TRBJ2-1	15	TGTGCCAGCGGTGCTAGCGGGGGGGGATACAATGAGCAGTTCTTC	CASGASGGGYNEQFF
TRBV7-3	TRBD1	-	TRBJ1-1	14	TGTGCCAGCAGTTCCGACAGGGTGAACACTGAAGCTTTCTTT	CASSSDRVNTEAFF
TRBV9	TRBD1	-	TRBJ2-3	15	TGTGCCAGCAGCTCCCGGGACAGGGCATCAGATACGCAGTATTTT	CASSSRDRASDTQYF
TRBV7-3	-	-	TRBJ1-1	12	TGTGCCAGCAGCTTCAACGCCGGGGAAGCTTTCTTT	CASSFNAGEAFF
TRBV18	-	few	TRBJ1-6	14	TGTGCCAGCTCTTTGGACATGGCGAATTCACCCCTCCACTTT	CASSLDMANSPLHF
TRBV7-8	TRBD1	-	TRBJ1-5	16	TGTGCCAGCAGCTTGCAAGACAGGGGGTGGGATCAGCCCCAGCATTTT	CASSLQDRGWDQPQHF
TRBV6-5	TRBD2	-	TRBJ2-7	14	TGTGCCAGCAGTTATCGGTCGGGGGGAAGGGAGCAGTACTTC	CASSYRSGGREQYF
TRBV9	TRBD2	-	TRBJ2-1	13	TGTGCCAGCTCGGCGGGGGTTCACAATGAGCAGTTCTTC	CASSAGVHNEQFF
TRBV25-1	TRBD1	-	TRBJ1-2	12	TGTGCCAGCAGGGGGACAGGGATCGGCTACACCTTC	CASRGTGIGYTF
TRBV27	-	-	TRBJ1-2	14	TGTGCCAGCAGTCGGAACCAGGGCCTCGGTGGCTACACCTTC	CASSRNQGLGGYTF
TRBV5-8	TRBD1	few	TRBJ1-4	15	TGTGCCAGCAGCACCCACGGACAGGGGGTGAAAAAACTGTTTTTT	CASSTHGQGVKKLFF
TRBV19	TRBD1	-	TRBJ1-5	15	TGTGCCAGTAGTATACCGGGACAGCTGGGGCAGCCCCAGCATTTT	CASSIPGQLGQPQHF
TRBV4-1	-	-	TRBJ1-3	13	TGCGCCAGCAGCCAAGATAACAGAAACACCATATATTTT	CASSQDNRNTIYF
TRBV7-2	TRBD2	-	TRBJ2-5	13	TGTGCCAGCAGCTCGGGGGGGGACAAGACCCAGTACTTC	CASSSGGDKTQYF
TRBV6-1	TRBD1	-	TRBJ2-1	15	TGTGCCAGTCGATTGGACAGGAGCTCCTACAATGAGCAGTTCTTC	CASRLDRSSYNEQFF
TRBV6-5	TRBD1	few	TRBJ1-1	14	TGTGCCAGCAAAGACAGGGTTACAAACACTGAAGCTTTCTTT	CASKDRVTNTEAFF